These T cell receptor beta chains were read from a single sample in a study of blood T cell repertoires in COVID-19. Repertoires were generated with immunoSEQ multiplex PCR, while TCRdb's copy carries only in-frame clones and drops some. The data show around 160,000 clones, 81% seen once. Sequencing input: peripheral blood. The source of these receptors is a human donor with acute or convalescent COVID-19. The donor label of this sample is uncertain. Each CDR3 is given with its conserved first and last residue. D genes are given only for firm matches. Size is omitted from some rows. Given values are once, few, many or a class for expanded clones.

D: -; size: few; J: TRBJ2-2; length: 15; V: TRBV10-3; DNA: TGTGCCATCAGTCGGGAAAGGGATAACACCGGGGAGCTGTTTTTT; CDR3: CAISRERDNTGELFF
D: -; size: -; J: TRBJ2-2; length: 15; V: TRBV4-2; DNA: TGTGCCAGCAGCCACGACACTGCGAACACCGGGGAGCTGTTTTTT; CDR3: CASSHDTANTGELFF
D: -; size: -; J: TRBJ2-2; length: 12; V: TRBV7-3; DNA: TGTGCCAGCAGCACCTCCGGCGGGGAGCTGTTTTTT; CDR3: CASSTSGGELFF
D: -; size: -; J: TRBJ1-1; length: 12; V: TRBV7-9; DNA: TGTGCCAGCAGCTACACGAACACTGAAGCTTTCTTT; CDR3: CASSYTNTEAFF
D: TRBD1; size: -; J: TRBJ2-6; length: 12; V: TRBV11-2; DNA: TGTGCCAGCAGCTTGAGACAGGGATTCCTGACTTTC; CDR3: CASSLRQGFLTF
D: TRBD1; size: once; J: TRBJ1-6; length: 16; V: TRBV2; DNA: TGTGCCAGCAGTCCTGAAGGGACAGGGCTTAATTCACCCCTCCACTTT; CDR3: CASSPEGTGLNSPLHF
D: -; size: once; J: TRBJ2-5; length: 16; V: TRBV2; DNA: TGTGCCAGCAGTTTTCCGGAGGGGCGGTACCAAGAGACCCAGTACTTC; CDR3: CASSFPEGRYQETQYF
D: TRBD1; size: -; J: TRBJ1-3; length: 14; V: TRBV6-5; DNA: TGTGCCAGCAGCCGCCGGGACAGAGGAAACACCATATATTTT; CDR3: CASSRRDRGNTIYF
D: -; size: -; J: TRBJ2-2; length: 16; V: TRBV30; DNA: TGTGCCTGGAGTGTAATCACCCCCCAGGAAAGCGGGGAGCTGTTTTTT; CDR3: CAWSVITPQESGELFF
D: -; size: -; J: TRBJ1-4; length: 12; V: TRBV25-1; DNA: TGTGCCAGCAGTGAAGCAGGAGGTAAACTGTTTTTT; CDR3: CASSEAGGKLFF
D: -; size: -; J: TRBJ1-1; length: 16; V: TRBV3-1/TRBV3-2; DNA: TGTGCCAGCAGCCGCCTTGGGGGCTTGGGGAACACTGAAGCTTTCTTT; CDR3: CASSRLGGLGNTEAFF
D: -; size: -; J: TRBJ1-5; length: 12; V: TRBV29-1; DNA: TGCAGCGTTCTGGACAACAATCAGCCCCAGCATTTT; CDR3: CSVLDNNQPQHF
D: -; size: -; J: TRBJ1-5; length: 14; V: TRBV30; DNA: TGTGCCTGGAGCGTCGGAGGGATTAACCAGCCCCAGCATTTT; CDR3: CAWSVGGINQPQHF
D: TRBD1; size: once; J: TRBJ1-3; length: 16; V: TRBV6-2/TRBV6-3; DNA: TGTGCCAGCAGTTACCCGACAGGGACCTCTGGAAACACCATATATTTT; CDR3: CASSYPTGTSGNTIYF
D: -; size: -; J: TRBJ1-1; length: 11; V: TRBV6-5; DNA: TGTGCCGTCCAGGCGGGTCGCCGGGCTTTCTTT; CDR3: CAVQAGRRAFF
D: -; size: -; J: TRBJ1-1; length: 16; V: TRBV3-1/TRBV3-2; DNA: TGTGCCAGCAGCCAAGCCTGGGGCAGGGTGAACACTGAAGCTTTCTTT; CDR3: CASSQAWGRVNTEAFF
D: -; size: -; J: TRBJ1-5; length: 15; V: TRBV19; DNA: TGTGCCAGTAGTATAGAAGAGGGCCGCAATCAGCCCCAGCATTTT; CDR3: CASSIEEGRNQPQHF
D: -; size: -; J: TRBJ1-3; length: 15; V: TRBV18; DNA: TGTGCCAGCTCAATGGACAGAAACTCTGGAAACACCATATATTTT; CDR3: CASSMDRNSGNTIYF
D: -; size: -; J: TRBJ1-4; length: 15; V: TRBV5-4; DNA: TGTGCCAGCAGCGAGGAAGGGGCTGTCGGTGAAAAACTGTTTTTT; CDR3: CASSEEGAVGEKLFF
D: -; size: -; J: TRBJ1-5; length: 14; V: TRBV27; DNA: TGTGCCAGCAGGGGCGGGGGGACCAATCAGCCCCAGCATTTT; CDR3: CASRGGGTNQPQHF
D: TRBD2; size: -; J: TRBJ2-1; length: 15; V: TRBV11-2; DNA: TGTGCCAGCAGCCCCTATCTGGCGGGGGGCGATGAGCAGTTCTTC; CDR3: CASSPYLAGGDEQFF
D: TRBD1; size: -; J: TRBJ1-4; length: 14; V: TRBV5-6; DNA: TGTGCCAGCAGCCCAGGGGACAGCCGAGAAAAACTGTTTTTT; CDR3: CASSPGDSREKLFF
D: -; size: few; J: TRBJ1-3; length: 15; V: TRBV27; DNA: TGTGCCAGCAGTTTAGGTGTCGGGTCTGGAAACACCATATATTTT; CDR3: CASSLGVGSGNTIYF
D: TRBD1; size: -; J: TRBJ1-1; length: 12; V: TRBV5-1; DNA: TGCGCCAGCAGCTTGGCAGGGGGGGAAGCTTTCTTT; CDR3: CASSLAGGEAFF
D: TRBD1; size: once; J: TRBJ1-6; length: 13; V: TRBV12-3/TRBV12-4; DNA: TGTGCCAGCAGGACAGGGAATAATTCACCCCTCCACTTT; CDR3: CASRTGNNSPLHF
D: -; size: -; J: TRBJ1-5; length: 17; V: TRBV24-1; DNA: TGTGCCACCAGTGACGGAGGGTTTGACTGGGGCAATCAGCCCCAGCATTTT; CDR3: CATSDGGFDWGNQPQHF
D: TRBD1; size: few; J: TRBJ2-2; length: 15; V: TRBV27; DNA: TGTGCCAGCAGTCCGACAGGGGCGGGTACCGGGGAGCTGTTTTTT; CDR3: CASSPTGAGTGELFF